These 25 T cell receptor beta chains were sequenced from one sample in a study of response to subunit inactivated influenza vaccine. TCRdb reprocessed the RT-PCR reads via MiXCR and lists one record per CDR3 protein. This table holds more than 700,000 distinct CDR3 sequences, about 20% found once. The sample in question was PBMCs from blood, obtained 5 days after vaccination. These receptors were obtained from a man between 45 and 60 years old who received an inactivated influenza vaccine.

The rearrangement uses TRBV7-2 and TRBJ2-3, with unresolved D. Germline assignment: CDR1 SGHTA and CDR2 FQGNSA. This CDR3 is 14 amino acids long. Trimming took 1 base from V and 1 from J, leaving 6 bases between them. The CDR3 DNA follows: TGTGCCAGCAGCTTAGGTCGGCGCACAGATACGCAGTATTTT. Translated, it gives CASSLGRRTDTQYF.

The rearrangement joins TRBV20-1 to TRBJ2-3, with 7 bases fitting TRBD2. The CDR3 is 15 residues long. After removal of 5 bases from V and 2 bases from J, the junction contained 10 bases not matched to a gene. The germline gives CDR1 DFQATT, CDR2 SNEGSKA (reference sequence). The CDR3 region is CSAETGGGATDTQYF. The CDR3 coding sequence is TGCAGTGCTGAGACGGGAGGAGGGGCCACAGATACGCAGTATTTT.

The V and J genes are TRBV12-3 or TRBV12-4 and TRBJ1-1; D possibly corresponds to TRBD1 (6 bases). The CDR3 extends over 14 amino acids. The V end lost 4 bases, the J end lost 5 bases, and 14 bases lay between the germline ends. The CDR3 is CASSSQGLYTEAFF. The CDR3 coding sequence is TGTGCCAGCAGTTCCCAGGGGTTATATACTGAAGCTTTCTTT.

CDR3 nucleotides: TGTGCCAGCAGCTTCTGGACCGACACTGAAGCTTTCTTT. Its protein is CASSFWTDTEAFF. The chain has TRBV7-2 and TRBJ1-1; no definite D call. This CDR3 is 13 amino acids long. CDR1 is SGHTA, CDR2 FQGNSA, per germline. Trimming took 3 bases from V and 3 from J, leaving 8 bases between them.

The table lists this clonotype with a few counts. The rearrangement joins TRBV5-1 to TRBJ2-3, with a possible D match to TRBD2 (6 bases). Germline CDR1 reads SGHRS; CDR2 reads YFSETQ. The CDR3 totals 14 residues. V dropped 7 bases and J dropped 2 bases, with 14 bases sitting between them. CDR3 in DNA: TGCGCCAGCCGGGGTCGCGGGGACACAGATACGCAGTATTTT. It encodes CASRGRGDTDTQYF.

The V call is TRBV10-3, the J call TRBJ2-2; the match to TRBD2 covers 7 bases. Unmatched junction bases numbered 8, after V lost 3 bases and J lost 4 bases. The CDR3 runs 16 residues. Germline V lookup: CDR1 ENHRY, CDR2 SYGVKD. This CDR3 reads CAISDWIAGVTGELFF. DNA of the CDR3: TGTGCCATCAGTGATTGGATAGCGGGTGTCACCGGGGAGCTGTTTTTT.

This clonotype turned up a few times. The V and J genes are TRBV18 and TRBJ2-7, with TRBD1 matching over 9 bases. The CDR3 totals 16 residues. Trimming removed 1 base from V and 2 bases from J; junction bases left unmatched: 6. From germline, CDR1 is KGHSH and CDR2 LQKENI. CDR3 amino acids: CASSPRTGTGTYEQYF. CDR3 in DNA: TGTGCCAGCTCACCACGGACTGGGACAGGGACCTACGAGCAGTACTTC.

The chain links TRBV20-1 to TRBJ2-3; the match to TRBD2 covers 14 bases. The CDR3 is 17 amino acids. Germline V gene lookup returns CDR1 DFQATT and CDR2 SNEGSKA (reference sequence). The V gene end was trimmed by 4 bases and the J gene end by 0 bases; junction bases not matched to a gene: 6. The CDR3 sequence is CSATGTSGGTSTDTQYF. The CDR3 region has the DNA TGCAGTGCTACCGGGACTAGCGGGGGAACTAGCACAGATACGCAGTATTTT.

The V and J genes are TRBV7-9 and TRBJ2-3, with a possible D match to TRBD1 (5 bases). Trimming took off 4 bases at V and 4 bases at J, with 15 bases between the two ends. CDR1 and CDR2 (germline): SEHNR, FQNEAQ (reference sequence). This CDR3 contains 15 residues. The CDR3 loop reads CASSYRIDSSDTQYF. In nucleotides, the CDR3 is TGTGCCAGCAGCTATCGGATAGACAGCTCAGATACGCAGTATTTT.

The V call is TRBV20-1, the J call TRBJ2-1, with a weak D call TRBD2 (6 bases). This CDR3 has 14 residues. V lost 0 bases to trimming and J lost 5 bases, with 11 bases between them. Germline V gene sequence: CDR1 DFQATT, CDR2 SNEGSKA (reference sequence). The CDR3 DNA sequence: TGCAGTGCTAGAGATGGAGGGTCCGACAATGAGCAGTTCTTC. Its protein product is CSARDGGSDNEQFF.

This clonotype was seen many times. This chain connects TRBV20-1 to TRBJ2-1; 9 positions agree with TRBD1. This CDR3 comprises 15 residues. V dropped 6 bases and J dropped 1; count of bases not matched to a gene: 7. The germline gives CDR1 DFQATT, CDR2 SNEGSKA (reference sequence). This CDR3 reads CSARHRGLSYNEQFF. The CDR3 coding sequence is TGCAGTGCCCGTCACAGGGGGCTATCCTACAATGAGCAGTTCTTC.

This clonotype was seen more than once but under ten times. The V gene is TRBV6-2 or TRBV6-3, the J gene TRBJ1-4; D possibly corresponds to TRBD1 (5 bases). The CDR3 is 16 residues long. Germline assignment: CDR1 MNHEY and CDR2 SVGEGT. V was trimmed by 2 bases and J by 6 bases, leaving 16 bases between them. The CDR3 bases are TGTGCCAGCAGTTACGCCACCGGGACGGTCTATGAAAAACTGTTTTTT. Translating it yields CASSYATGTVYEKLFF.

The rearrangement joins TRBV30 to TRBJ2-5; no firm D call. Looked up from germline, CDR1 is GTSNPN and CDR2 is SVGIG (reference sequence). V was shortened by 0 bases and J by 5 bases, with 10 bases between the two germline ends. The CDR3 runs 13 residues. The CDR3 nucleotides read TGTGCCTGGAGTGTACTTCGCTTGGAGACCCAGTACTTC. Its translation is CAWSVLRLETQYF.

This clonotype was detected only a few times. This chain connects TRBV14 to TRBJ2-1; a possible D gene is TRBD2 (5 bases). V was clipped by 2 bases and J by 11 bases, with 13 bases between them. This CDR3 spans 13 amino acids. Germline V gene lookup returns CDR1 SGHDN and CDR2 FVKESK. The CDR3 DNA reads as TGTGCCAGCAGCCAACACACTAGTTTCCAGCAGTTCTTC. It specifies CASSQHTSFQQFF.

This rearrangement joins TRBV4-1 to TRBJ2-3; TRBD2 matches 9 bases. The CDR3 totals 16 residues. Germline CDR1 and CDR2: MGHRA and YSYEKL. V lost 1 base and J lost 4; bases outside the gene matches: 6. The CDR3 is CASSQGMVAGADTQYF. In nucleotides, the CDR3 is TGCGCCAGCAGCCAAGGGATGGTAGCGGGAGCAGATACGCAGTATTTT.

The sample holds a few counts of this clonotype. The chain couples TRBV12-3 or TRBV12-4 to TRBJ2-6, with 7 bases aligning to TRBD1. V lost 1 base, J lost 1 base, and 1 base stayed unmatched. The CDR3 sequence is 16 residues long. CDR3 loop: CASSLGRGSGANVLTF. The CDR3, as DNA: TGTGCCAGCAGTTTAGGCAGGGGGTCTGGGGCCAACGTCCTGACTTTC.

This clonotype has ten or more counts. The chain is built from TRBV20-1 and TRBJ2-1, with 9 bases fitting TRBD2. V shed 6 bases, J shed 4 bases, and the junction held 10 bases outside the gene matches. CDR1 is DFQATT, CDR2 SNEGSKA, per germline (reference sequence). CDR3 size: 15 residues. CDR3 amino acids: CSAPEVSGSYNEQFF. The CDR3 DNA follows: TGCAGTGCCCCGGAGGTTAGCGGGAGTTACAATGAGCAGTTCTTC.

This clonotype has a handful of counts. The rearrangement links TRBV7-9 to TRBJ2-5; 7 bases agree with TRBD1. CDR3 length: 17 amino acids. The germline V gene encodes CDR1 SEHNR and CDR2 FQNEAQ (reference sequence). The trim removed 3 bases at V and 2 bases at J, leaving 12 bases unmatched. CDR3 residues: CASSFEGGLLLQETQYF. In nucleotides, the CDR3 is TGTGCCAGCAGCTTCGAAGGGGGCCTCTTGCTGCAAGAGACCCAGTACTTC.

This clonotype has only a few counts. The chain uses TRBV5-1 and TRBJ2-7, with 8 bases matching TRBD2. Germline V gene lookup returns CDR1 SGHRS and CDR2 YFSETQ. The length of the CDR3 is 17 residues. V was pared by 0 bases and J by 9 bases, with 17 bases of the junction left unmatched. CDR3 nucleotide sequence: TGCGCCAGCAGCTTGGATAGCGGGATTGTTAGCATAGCGGGGCAGTACTTC. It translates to CASSLDSGIVSIAGQYF.

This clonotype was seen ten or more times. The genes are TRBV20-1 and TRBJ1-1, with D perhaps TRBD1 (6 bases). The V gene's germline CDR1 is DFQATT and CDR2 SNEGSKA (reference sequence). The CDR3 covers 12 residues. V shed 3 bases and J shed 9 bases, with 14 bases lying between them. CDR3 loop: CSARDRTDQAFF. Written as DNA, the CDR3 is TGCAGTGCTAGGGACCGGACAGACCAAGCTTTCTTT.

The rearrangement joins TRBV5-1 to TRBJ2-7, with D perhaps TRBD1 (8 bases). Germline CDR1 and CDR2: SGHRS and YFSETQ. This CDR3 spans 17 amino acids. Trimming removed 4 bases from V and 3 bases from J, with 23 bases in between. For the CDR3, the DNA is TGCGCCAGCAGCCTGAGACAGGGGCTAGCGGATATCTACGAGCAGTACTTC. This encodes CASSLRQGLADIYEQYF. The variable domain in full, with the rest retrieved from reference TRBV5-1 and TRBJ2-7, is KAGVTQTPRYLIKTRGQQVTLSCSPISGHRSVSWYQQTPGQGLQFLFEYFSETQRNKGNFPGRFSGRQFSNSRSEMNVSTLELGDSALYLCASSLRQGLADIYEQYFGPGTRLTVT.

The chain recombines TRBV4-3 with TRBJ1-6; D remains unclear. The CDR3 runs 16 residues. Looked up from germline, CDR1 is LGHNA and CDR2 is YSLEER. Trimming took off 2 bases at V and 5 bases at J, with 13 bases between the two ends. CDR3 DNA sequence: TGCGCCAGCAGCCAAATCTGGGGAGGACATAATTCACCCCTCCACTTT. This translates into CASSQIWGGHNSPLHF.

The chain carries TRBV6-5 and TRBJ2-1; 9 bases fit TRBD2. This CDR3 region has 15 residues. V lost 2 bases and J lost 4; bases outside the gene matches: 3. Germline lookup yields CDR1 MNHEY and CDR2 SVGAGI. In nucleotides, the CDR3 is TGTGCCAGCAGTTACGGGCTAGCGGGGTACAATGAGCAGTTCTTC. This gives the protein CASSYGLAGYNEQFF.

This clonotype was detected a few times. CDR3 amino acids: CATSRDGGGRDTQYF. The DNA for the CDR3 is TGTGCCACCAGCAGAGATGGGGGAGGGCGAGATACGCAGTATTTT. The chain couples TRBV15 to TRBJ2-3; TRBD2 agrees at 7 bases. The CDR3 is made up of 15 amino acids. Trimming removed 0 bases from V and 5 bases from J; junction bases left unmatched: 5. Germline V CDR1 and CDR2: LNHNV, YYDKDF (reference sequence).

The CDR3 reads CASSWARYNEQFF. DNA for the CDR3: TGTGCCAGCAGCTGGGCTCGATACAATGAGCAGTTCTTC. The rearrangement links TRBV5-6 to TRBJ2-1, with D unresolved. With 3 bases removed from V and 4 bases from J, the gap between germline ends came to 8 bases. Germline V gene lookup returns CDR1 SGHDT and CDR2 YYEEEE. The CDR3 totals 13 residues.